What follows is one T cell receptor (beta chain) and its context. This record belongs to a study of regulatory T cells in long-lasting Graves disease. Building of the TCR beta libraries involved iRepertoire HTBI primers and Arm-PCR of CDR3 regions. TCRdb re-analysed the multiplex PCR reads in MiXCR, keeping a single row per CDR3 protein. The sample carries hundreds of thousands of distinct CDR3 sequences, 20% recorded once. Regarding time point: persistent/refractory GD, antithyroid drugs over 5 years with positive TRAb. PBMCs were the source of the RNA used for TCR sequencing. V shed 5 bases and J shed 3 bases, with 10 bases lying between them. This CDR3 spans 13 amino acids.

The sequencing here drew on peripheral blood mononuclear cells (PBMCs), taken when the disease was refractory, from a patient treated with antithyroid drugs. The V call is TRBV12-3 or TRBV12-4, the J call TRBJ1-2; possible D gene TRBD1, 6 bases. The sequence was obtained from a female donor with Graves disease. CDR3 sequence (DNA): TGTGCCAGCAGTCCGGGACACGACTATGGCTACACCTTC. Translated: CASSPGHDYGYTF.